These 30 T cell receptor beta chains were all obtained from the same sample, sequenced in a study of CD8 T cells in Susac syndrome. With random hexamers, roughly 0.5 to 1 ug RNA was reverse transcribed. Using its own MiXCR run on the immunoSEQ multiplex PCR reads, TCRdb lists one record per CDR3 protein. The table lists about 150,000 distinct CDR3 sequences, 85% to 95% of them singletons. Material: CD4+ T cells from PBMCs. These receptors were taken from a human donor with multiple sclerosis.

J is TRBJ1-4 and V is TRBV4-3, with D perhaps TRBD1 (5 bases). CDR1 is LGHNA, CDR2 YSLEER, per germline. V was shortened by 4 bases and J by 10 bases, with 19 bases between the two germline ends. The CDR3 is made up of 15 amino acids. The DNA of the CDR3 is TGCGCCAGCAGCCCCGGTATGACAGCGGGGGGAAAACTGTTTTTT. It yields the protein CASSPGMTAGGKLFF.

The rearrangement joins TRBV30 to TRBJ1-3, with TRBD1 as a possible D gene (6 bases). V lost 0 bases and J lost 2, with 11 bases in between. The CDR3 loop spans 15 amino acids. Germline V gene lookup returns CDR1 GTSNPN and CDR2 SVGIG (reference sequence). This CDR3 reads CAWSVAGTTGNTIYF. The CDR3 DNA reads TGTGCCTGGAGTGTAGCTGGGACAACTGGAAACACCATATATTTT.

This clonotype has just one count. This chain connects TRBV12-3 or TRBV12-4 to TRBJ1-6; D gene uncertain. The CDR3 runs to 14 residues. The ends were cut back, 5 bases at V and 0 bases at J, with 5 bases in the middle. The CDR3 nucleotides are TGTGCCAGCAGTGGGGTCTCCTATAATTCACCCCTCCACTTT. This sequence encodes CASSGVSYNSPLHF.

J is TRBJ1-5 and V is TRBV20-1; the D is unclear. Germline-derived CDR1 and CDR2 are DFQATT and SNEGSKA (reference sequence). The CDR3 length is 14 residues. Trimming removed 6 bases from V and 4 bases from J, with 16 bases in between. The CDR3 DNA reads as TGCAGTGCCCATGATGGGTCCCGAAATCAGCCCCAGCATTTT. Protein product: CSAHDGSRNQPQHF.

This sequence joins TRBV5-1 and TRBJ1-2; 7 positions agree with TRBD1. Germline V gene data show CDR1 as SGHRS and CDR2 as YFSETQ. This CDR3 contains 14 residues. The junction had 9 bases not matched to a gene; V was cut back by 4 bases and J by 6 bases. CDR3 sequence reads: CASSDHFDRDGYTF. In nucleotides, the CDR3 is TGCGCCAGCAGCGATCACTTCGACAGGGATGGCTACACCTTC.

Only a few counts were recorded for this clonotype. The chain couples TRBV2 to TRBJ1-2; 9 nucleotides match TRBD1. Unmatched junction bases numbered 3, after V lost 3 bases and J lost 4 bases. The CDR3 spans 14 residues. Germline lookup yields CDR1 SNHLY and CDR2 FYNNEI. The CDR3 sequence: CASSEGGQGYGYTF. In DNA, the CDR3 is TGTGCCAGCAGTGAGGGGGGACAGGGCTATGGCTACACCTTC.

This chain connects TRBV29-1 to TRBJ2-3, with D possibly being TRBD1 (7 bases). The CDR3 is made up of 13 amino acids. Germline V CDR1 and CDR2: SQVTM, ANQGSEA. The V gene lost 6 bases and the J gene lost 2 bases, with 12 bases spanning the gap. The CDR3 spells CSVGGQTTDTQYF. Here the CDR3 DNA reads TGCAGCGTGGGGGGACAGACCACAGATACGCAGTATTTT.

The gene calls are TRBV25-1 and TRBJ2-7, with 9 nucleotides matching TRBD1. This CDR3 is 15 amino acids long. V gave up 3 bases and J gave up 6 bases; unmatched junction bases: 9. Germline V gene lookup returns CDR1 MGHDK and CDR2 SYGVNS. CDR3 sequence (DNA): TGTGCCAGCAGTGAGTCCGGGACAGGGATCGGCGAGCAGTACTTC. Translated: CASSESGTGIGEQYF.

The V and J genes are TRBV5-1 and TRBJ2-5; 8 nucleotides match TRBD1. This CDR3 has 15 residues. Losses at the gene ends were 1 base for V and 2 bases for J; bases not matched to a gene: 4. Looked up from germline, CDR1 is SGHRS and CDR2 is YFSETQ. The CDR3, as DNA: TGCGCCAGCAGCTTGACAGGGGGAGAGCAAGAGACCCAGTACTTC. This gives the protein CASSLTGGEQETQYF.

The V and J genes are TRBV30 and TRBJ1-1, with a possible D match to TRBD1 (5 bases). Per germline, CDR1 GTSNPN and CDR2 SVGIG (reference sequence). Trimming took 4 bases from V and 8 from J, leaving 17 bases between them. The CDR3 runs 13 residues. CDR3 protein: CAWIGQGGTEAFF. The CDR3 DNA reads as TGTGCCTGGATAGGCCAGGGCGGTACCGAAGCTTTCTTT.

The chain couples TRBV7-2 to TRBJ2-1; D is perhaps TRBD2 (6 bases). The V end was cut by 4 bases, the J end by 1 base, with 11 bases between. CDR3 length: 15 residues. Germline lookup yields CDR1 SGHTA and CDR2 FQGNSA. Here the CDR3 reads CASSSLATSYNEQFF. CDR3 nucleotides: TGTGCCAGCAGCTCACTAGCAACGTCCTACAATGAGCAGTTCTTC.

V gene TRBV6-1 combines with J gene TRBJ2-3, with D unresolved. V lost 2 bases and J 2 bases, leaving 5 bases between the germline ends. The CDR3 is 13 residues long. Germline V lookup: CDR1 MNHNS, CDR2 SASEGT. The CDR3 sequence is CASSEYPTDTQYF. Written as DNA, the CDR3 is TGTGCCAGCAGTGAATACCCCACAGATACGCAGTATTTT.

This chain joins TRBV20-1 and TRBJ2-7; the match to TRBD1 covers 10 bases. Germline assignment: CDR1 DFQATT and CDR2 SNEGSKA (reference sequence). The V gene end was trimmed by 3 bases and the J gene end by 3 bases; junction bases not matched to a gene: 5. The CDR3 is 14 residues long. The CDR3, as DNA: TGCAGTGCTAGGGGGGACAGGGGAAACTACGAGCAGTACTTC. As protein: CSARGDRGNYEQYF.

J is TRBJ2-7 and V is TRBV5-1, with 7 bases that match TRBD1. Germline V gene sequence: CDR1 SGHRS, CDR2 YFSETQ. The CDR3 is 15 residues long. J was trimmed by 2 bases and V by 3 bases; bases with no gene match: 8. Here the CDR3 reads CASSSWTGVPYEQYF. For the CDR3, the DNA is TGCGCCAGCAGCTCCTGGACAGGTGTCCCCTACGAGCAGTACTTC.

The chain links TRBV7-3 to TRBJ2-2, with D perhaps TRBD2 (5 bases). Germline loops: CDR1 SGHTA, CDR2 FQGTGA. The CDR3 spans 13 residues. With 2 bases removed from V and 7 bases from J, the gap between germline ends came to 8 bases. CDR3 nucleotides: TGTGCCAGCAGCTTAGGGAGCCACGGGGAGCTGTTTTTT. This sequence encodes CASSLGSHGELFF. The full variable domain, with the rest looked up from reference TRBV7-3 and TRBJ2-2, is GAGVSQTPSNKVTEKGKYVELRCDPISGHTALYWYRQSLGQGPEFLIYFQGTGAADDSGLPNDRFFAVRPEGSVSTLKIQRTERGDSAVYLCASSLGSHGELFFGEGSRLTVL.

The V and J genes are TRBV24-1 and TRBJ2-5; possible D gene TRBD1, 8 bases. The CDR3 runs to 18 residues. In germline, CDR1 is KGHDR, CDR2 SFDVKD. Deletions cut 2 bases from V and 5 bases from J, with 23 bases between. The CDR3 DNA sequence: TGTGCCACCAGTGATTCTTCCCGTGGACAGGGAGGGTGGGAGACCCAGTACTTC. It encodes CATSDSSRGQGGWETQYF.

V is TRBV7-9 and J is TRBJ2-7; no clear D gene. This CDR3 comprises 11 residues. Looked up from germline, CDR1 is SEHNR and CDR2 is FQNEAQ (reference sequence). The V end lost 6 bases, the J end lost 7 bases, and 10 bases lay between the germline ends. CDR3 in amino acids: CASSLMGEQYF. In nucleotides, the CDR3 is TGTGCCAGCAGTTTAATGGGGGAGCAGTACTTC.

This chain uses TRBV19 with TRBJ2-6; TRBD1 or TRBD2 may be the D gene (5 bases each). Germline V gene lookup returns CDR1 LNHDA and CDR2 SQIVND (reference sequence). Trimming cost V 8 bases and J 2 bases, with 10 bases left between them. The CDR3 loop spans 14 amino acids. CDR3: CASLGRAGANVLTF. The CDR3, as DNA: TGTGCCAGTTTGGGGCGGGCTGGGGCCAACGTCCTGACTTTC.

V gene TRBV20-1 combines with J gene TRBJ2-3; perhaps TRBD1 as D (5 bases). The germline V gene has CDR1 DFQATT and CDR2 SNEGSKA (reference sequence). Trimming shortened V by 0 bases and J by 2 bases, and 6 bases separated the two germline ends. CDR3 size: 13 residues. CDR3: CSAREGLTDTQYF. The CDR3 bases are TGCAGTGCTAGAGAGGGGCTCACAGATACGCAGTATTTT.

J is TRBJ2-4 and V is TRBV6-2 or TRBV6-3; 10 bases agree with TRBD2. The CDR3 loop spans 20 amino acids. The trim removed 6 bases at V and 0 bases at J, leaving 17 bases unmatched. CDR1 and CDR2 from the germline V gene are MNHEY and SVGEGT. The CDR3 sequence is CASRHGLLAGALLAKNIQYF. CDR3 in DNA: TGTGCCAGCAGACACGGACTTCTAGCGGGGGCGTTACTAGCCAAAAACATTCAGTACTTC.

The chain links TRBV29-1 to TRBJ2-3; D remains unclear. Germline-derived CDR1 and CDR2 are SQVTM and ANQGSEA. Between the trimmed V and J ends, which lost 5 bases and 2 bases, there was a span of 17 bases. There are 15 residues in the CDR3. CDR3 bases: TGCAGCGTTATACCCTCCAACCCCCCCACAGATACGCAGTATTTT. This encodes CSVIPSNPPTDTQYF.

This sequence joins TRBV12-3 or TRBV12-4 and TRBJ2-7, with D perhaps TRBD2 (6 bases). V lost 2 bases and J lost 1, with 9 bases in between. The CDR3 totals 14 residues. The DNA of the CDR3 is TGTGCCAGCAGTTTATCGGGGGAATCCTACGAGCAGTACTTC. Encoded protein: CASSLSGESYEQYF.

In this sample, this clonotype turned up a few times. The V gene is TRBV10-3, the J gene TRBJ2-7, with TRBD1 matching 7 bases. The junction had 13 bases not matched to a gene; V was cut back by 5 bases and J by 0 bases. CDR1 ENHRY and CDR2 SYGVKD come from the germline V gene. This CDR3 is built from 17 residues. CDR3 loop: CAISKGQNSGYSYEQYF. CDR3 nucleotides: TGTGCCATCAGTAAGGGACAGAACTCGGGCTACTCCTACGAGCAGTACTTC.

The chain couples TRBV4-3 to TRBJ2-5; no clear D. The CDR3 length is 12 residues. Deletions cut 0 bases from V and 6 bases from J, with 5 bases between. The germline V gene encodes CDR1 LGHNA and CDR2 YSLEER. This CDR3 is CASSQDLQTQYF. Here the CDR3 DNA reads TGCGCCAGCAGCCAAGATCTTCAGACCCAGTACTTC.

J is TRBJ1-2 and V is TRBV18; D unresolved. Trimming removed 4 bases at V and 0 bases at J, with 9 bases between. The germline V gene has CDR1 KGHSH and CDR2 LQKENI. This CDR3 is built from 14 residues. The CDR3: CASSRDTANYGYTF. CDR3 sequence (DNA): TGTGCCAGCTCACGCGACACAGCTAACTATGGCTACACCTTC. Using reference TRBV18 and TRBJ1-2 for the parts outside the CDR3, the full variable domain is NAGVMQNPRHLVRRRGQEARLRCSPMKGHSHVYWYRQLPEEGLKFMVYLQKENIIDESGMPKERFSAEFPKEGPSILRIQQVVRGDSAAYFCASSRDTANYGYTFGSGTRLTVV.

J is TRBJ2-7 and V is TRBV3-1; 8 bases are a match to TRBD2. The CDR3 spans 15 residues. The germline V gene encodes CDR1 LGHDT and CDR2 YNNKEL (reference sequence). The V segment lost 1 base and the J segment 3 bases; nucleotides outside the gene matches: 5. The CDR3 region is CASSQGSGSFYEQYF. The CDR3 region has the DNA TGTGCCAGCAGCCAAGGGAGCGGGAGTTTCTACGAGCAGTACTTC.

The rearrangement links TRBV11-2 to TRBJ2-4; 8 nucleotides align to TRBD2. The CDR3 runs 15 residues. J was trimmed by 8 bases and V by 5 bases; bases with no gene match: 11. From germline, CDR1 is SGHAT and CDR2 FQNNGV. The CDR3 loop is CASSTRSPGGDIQYF. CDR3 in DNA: TGTGCCAGCAGCACCCGGTCACCCGGGGGGGACATTCAGTACTTC. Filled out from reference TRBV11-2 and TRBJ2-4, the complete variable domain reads EAGVAQSPRYKIIEKRQSVAFWCNPISGHATLYWYQQILGQGPKLLIQFQNNGVVDDSQLPKDRFSAERLKGVDSTLKIQPAKLEDSAVYLCASSTRSPGGDIQYFGAGTRLSVL.

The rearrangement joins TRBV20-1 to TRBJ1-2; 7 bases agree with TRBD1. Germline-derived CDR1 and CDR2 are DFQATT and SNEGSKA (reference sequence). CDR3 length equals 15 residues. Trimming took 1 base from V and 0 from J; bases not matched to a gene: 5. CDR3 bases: TGCAGTGCTAGAGGGTTACAGGGGACTAACTATGGCTACACCTTC. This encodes CSARGLQGTNYGYTF.

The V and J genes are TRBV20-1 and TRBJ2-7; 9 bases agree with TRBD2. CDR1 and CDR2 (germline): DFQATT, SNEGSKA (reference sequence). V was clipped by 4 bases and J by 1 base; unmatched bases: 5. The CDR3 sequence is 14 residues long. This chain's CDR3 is CSAILAGWSYEQYF. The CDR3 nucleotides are TGCAGTGCTATCCTAGCGGGATGGTCCTACGAGCAGTACTTC.

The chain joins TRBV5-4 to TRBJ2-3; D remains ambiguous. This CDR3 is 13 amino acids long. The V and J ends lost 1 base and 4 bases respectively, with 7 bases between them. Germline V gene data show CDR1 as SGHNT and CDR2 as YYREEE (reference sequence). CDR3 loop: CASSLRGSDTQYF. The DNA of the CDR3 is TGTGCCAGCAGCTTGAGAGGTTCAGATACGCAGTATTTT.